At least ten counts were recorded for the clone carrying this TCR beta chain. The V end lost 10 bases, the J end lost 5 bases, and 23 bases lay between the germline ends. Germline CDR1 PRHDT, CDR2 FYEKMQ (reference sequence). The CDR3 runs 15 residues. Amplification targeted TCR beta CDR3 regions from RNA transcripts. First-round RT-PCR of the TCR CDR3 relied on the HTBI primer set. MiXCR, applied by TCRdb to the multiplex PCR reads, yields one record per CDR3 protein. The sample yields around 280,000 distinct CDR3 sequences, 12% to 15% seen once. The data stem from a study of T cells in Graves' hyperthyroidism and ophthalmopathy.

This clonotype was obtained from a woman aged 40 to 50 with Graves' hyperthyroidism. The sequencing sample was made of blood. The genes are TRBV13 and TRBJ1-2; D possibly corresponds to TRBD1 (6 bases). CDR3: CATRDGLLRGYGYTF. CDR3 coding DNA: TGTGCCACCCGGGACGGATTACTCAGGGGTTATGGCTACACCTTC.